Listed below are T cell receptor beta chains from one sample, sequenced in a study of T cells in Graves' hyperthyroidism and ophthalmopathy. TCRdb re-called the multiplex PCR reads through MiXCR, storing one row per CDR3 protein. This sample yields about 480,000 distinct CDR3 sequences, of which about 15% are seen a single time; about a sixth belongs to the top ten. Input material: blood. The receptors stem from a woman between 18 and 29 years old with Graves' hyperthyroidism. The conserved cysteine and the conserved F or W are not part of the CDR3 here. The listing skips clone size in some rows; elsewhere it reads once, few, many or a size class.

J	V	size	CDR3
TRBJ1-5	TRBV20-1	.	SATHWGRGGNQPQH
TRBJ2-1	TRBV19	.	ASSIGIPEYNEQF
TRBJ2-3	TRBV19	.	ASSIRPPSDTQY
TRBJ2-2	TRBV11-3	many	ASSPDTGGTGELF
TRBJ1-2	TRBV12-3/TRBV12-4	few	ASSLVEGWYGYT
TRBJ2-3	TRBV7-7	.	ASSLGPATDTQY
TRBJ1-3	TRBV28	.	ASSFPSSGNTIY
TRBJ2-2	TRBV20-1	.	SARVGSENTGELF
TRBJ2-1	TRBV19	few	ASSVKTSGNEQF
TRBJ1-2	TRBV19	few	ASLPRDGANYGYT